Shown below are 25 T cell receptor beta chains from a single sample sequenced in a study of cytomegalovirus exposure and HLA in healthy donors. Researchers ran the PCR with 60 Vbeta and 13 Jbeta primers. The assay was immunoSEQ multiplex PCR, and TCRdb's table has in-frame clones only and misses some. The table lists 110,000 to 150,000 clones, 75% of them singletons. Sample: PBMCs. All receptors come from a man aged 40-55 years in good health and CMV-seronegative.

As to this clone: A read error may produce the germline difference seen at one junction end. Other DNA sequences in the same sample also yield this CDR3. The gene calls are TRBV19 and TRBJ2-7; 10 bases line up with TRBD1. The germline gives CDR1 LNHDA, CDR2 SQIVND (reference sequence). The CDR3 is made up of 13 amino acids. The CDR3 coding sequence is TGTGCCAGTAGCATAGGACAGGGGGGCGAGCAGTACTTC. Its protein product is CASSIGQGGEQYF.

The rearrangement joins TRBV19 to TRBJ1-1; D gene unclear. Trimming cost V 4 bases and J 2 bases, with 14 bases left between them. Germline V gives CDR1 LNHDA, CDR2 SQIVND (reference sequence). The CDR3 spans 15 residues. The CDR3 nucleotides are TGTGCCAGTAGTAAAGGAGTGGGAGTAAACACTGAAGCTTTCTTT. Translating gives CASSKGVGVNTEAFF.

The chain recombines TRBV7-3 with TRBJ2-1; TRBD2 aligns across 13 bases. The CDR3 contains 15 residues. The trim removed 3 bases at V and 8 bases at J, leaving 4 bases unmatched. Germline V gene data show CDR1 as SGHTA and CDR2 as FQGTGA. CDR3 DNA sequence: TGTGCCAGCAGCTTCACTAGCGGGGGGGTAGATGAGCAGTTCTTC. Its protein is CASSFTSGGVDEQFF.

The chain joins TRBV5-4 to TRBJ2-7, with D perhaps matching TRBD1 (5 bases). V was clipped by 7 bases and J by 5 bases, with 16 bases between them. The germline CDR1 and CDR2 sequences are SGHNT and YYREEE (reference sequence). The CDR3 totals 13 residues. CDR3 region: CASSTPGWDEQYF. Here the CDR3 DNA reads TGTGCCAGCTCCACACCAGGGTGGGACGAGCAGTACTTC.

The CDR3 DNA follows: TGTGCTAGTACGGGAAACACCGGGGAGCTGTTTTTT. It codes for CASTGNTGELFF. This chain links TRBV12-5 with TRBJ2-2; D may be TRBD2 (5 bases). The CDR3 is 12 residues long. The germline V and J ends were trimmed by 8 bases and 2 bases, with 6 bases remaining between them. CDR1 LGHNT and CDR2 FRNRAP come from the germline V gene.

The chain uses TRBV7-9 and TRBJ2-2; a possible D gene is TRBD1 (5 bases). V shed 10 bases and J shed 5 bases, with 20 bases lying between them. The germline CDR1 and CDR2 sequences are SEHNR and FQNEAQ (reference sequence). The CDR3 runs 15 residues. The CDR3 DNA is TGTGCCACACACCCCGGAATGGGGCCAACCGGGGAGCTGTTTTTT. Translating it yields CATHPGMGPTGELFF.

For the CDR3, the DNA is TGTGCCGGGGGAGGACAGGGGGACACTGAAGCTTTCTTT. Encoded protein: CAGGGQGDTEAFF. The rearrangement joins TRBV13 to TRBJ1-1; 10 nucleotides agree with TRBD1. Germline assignment: CDR1 PRHDT and CDR2 FYEKMQ (reference sequence). V dropped 11 bases and J dropped 3; count of bases not matched to a gene: 6. The CDR3 extends over 13 amino acids.

The gene calls are TRBV4-1 and TRBJ2-7; 8 bases align to TRBD2. The CDR3 consists of 15 residues. J gave up 4 bases and V 3 bases, and 8 bases lay outside the gene matches. The germline V gene encodes CDR1 MGHRA and CDR2 YSYEKL. The CDR3 reads CASSHSGGDEYEQYF. Here the CDR3 DNA reads TGCGCCAGCAGCCACTCCGGGGGGGACGAATACGAGCAGTACTTC.

The table lists this clone with a few counts. The rearrangement links TRBV6-1 to TRBJ1-3; D remains ambiguous. The CDR3 sequence is 15 residues long. Between the trimmed V and J ends, which lost 0 bases and 4 bases, there was a span of 10 bases. Germline V gene sequence: CDR1 MNHNS, CDR2 SASEGT. The CDR3 loop is CASSEAAGSGNTIYF. CDR3 in DNA: TGTGCCAGCAGTGAAGCAGCGGGGTCCGGAAACACCATATATTTT.

The genes are TRBV30 and TRBJ2-2, with 8 nucleotides matching TRBD1. Germline V gene data show CDR1 as GTSNPN and CDR2 as SVGIG (reference sequence). With V trimmed by 3 bases and J by 5 bases, 8 bases remained unmatched. The CDR3 sequence is 15 residues long. The CDR3 DNA sequence: TGTGCCTGGAGACACCAGGGGGCGCGGACCGGGGAGCTGTTTTTT. Its translation is CAWRHQGARTGELFF.

The rearrangement joins TRBV4-1 to TRBJ2-1, with 8 bases lining up with TRBD1. The CDR3 runs 16 residues. The germline V gene has CDR1 MGHRA and CDR2 YSYEKL. Trimming at V came to 1 base and at J to 4 bases, leaving 6 bases not matched to a gene. The CDR3 spells CASSQGTGKKYNEQFF. As DNA, the CDR3 is TGCGCCAGCAGCCAAGGGACAGGGAAAAAATACAATGAGCAGTTCTTC.

A few counts support this clone. J is TRBJ1-2 and V is TRBV9; 7 bases match TRBD1. From germline, CDR1 is SGDLS and CDR2 YYNGEE. V was pared by 4 bases and J by 0 bases, with 3 bases of the junction left unmatched. The CDR3 totals 14 residues. CDR3: CASSSGQANYGYTF. The CDR3 DNA is TGTGCCAGCAGCTCCGGACAGGCTAACTATGGCTACACCTTC.

The CDR3 reads CASSLSWASEAFF. CDR3 coding DNA: TGTGCCAGCAGCTTATCCTGGGCCTCTGAAGCTTTCTTT. The V gene is TRBV7-3, the J gene TRBJ1-1; D not resolved. Germline V gene data show CDR1 as SGHTA and CDR2 as FQGTGA. This CDR3 is 13 amino acids long. V was clipped by 2 bases and J by 6 bases, with 10 bases between them. Full variable domain (remainder filled in from reference TRBV7-3 and TRBJ1-1): GAGVSQTPSNKVTEKGKYVELRCDPISGHTALYWYRQSLGQGPEFLIYFQGTGAADDSGLPNDRFFAVRPEGSVSTLKIQRTERGDSAVYLCASSLSWASEAFFGQGTRLTVV.

This chain connects TRBV28 to TRBJ2-5; 12 bases map to TRBD2. The CDR3 loop spans 16 amino acids. From germline, CDR1 is MDHEN and CDR2 SYDVKM. Trimming cost V 7 bases and J 2 bases; bases outside gene matches: 8. Written as DNA, the CDR3 is TGTGCCAGCAATCCCGGACTAGCGGGGTATCAAGAGACCCAGTACTTC. It specifies CASNPGLAGYQETQYF.

The rearrangement joins TRBV28 to TRBJ1-5; tentative D call: TRBD1 (5 bases). V was shortened by 2 bases and J by 6 bases, with 11 bases between the two germline ends. This CDR3 region has 14 residues. Germline V lookup: CDR1 MDHEN, CDR2 SYDVKM. This CDR3 reads CASSLGWGGQPQHF. Written as DNA, the CDR3 is TGTGCCAGCAGTTTAGGGTGGGGGGGTCAGCCCCAGCATTTT.

Only one count was recorded for this clone. The CDR3 nucleotides are TGTGCCAGCAGCTCTGACCGGGACAGGTTACCCTACGAGCAGTACTTC. Protein product: CASSSDRDRLPYEQYF. J is TRBJ2-7 and V is TRBV7-8, with 8 bases lining up with TRBD1. The CDR3 contains 16 residues. CDR1 is SGHVS, CDR2 FQNEAQ, per germline. The V segment lost 4 bases and the J segment 2 bases; nucleotides outside the gene matches: 10.

V and J are TRBV7-9 and TRBJ1-6; a weak D match, TRBD1 (6 bases). V was trimmed by 4 bases and J by 6 bases, leaving 10 bases between them. Germline V gene sequence: CDR1 SEHNR, CDR2 FQNEAQ (reference sequence). CDR3 length: 14 residues. CDR3 amino acids: CASSSRQVNSPLHF. Written as DNA, the CDR3 is TGTGCCAGCAGCTCAAGACAGGTTAATTCACCCCTCCACTTT.

CDR3: CAISGGTSGGATDTQYF. CDR3 sequence (DNA): TGTGCCATCAGTGGGGGGACTAGCGGGGGGGCCACAGATACGCAGTATTTT. V gene TRBV10-3 combines with J gene TRBJ2-3; 16 bases are shared with TRBD2. This CDR3 is built from 17 residues. V dropped 4 bases and J dropped 2; count of bases not matched to a gene: 3. Germline values: CDR1 ENHRY, CDR2 SYGVKD.

The chain employs TRBV6-5 and TRBJ2-7; D is undetermined. Trimming pared 6 bases from V and 2 bases from J, leaving 14 bases between. The CDR3 extends over 14 amino acids. The germline CDR1 and CDR2 sequences are MNHEY and SVGAGI. The CDR3 protein is CASSYYRSTYEQYF. The CDR3, as DNA: TGTGCCAGCAGCTATTATCGGTCAACCTACGAGCAGTACTTC.

This chain links TRBV5-4 with TRBJ1-4; D is undetermined. The V gene lost 0 bases and the J gene lost 8 bases, with 11 bases spanning the gap. This CDR3 is built from 14 residues. Looked up from germline, CDR1 is SGHNT and CDR2 is YYREEE (reference sequence). This CDR3 is CASSLDAGSEKLFF. The CDR3 region has the DNA TGTGCCAGCAGCTTGGACGCAGGAAGCGAAAAACTGTTTTTT. Variable domain in full (rest from reference TRBV5-4 and TRBJ1-4): ETGVTQSPTHLIKTRGQQVTLRCSSQSGHNTVSWYQQALGQGPQFIFQYYREEENGRGNFPPRFSGLQFPNYSSELNVNALELDDSALYLCASSLDAGSEKLFFGSGTQLSVL.

The chain combines TRBV10-3 with TRBJ1-1, with D possibly being TRBD1 (5 bases). Germline V gives CDR1 ENHRY, CDR2 SYGVKD. The CDR3 is 14 residues long. The ends were cut back, 2 bases at V and 5 bases at J, with 12 bases in the middle. In nucleotides, the CDR3 is TGTGCCATCAGTGAGCAGGGATTCGGAACTGAAGCTTTCTTT. This encodes CAISEQGFGTEAFF.

This chain connects TRBV29-1 to TRBJ2-1, with D possibly TRBD1 on 6 matching bases. V was trimmed by 4 bases and J by 5 bases, leaving 12 bases between them. Germline CDR1 SQVTM, CDR2 ANQGSEA. The CDR3 extends over 13 amino acids. Written as DNA, the CDR3 is TGCAGCGTTGGGGGGCAGATAAACAATGAGCAGTTCTTC. Protein sequence: CSVGGQINNEQFF.

This clone occurred once. The chain is built from TRBV6-1 and TRBJ2-7; no clear D. The V end lost 6 bases, the J end lost 2 bases, and 11 bases lay between the germline ends. The CDR3 runs to 13 residues. CDR1 MNHNS and CDR2 SASEGT come from the germline V gene. The CDR3: CASSQTLAYEQYF. DNA for the CDR3: TGTGCCAGCAGCCAGACACTGGCCTACGAGCAGTACTTC.

V gene TRBV28 combines with J gene TRBJ1-2; D perhaps matches TRBD1 (5 bases). Germline CDR1 and CDR2: MDHEN and SYDVKM. CDR3 length: 13 amino acids. Trimming shortened V by 6 bases and J by 2 bases, and 10 bases separated the two germline ends. CDR3 in amino acids: CASSLDKNYGYTF. The CDR3 DNA reads TGTGCCAGCAGCCTGGACAAGAACTATGGCTACACCTTC.

The chain couples TRBV19 to TRBJ2-1; 8 nucleotides line up with TRBD1. CDR1 is LNHDA and CDR2 is SQIVND in the germline V gene (reference sequence). V was clipped by 8 bases and J by 0 bases; unmatched bases: 12. This CDR3 is built from 17 residues. This CDR3 is CASAGTGRMGSYNEQFF. Here the CDR3 DNA reads TGTGCCAGTGCTGGGACAGGCCGTATGGGCTCCTACAATGAGCAGTTCTTC.